This TCR beta chain derives from a study of blood T cell repertoires in COVID-19. Profiled with immunoSEQ multiplex PCR; TCRdb holds only in-frame clones, not every one. There are about 120,000 clones in the sample; roughly 90% occur only once, and about 4.5% lies in the top ten. Trimming removed 3 bases from V and 6 bases from J, with 21 bases in between. Germline CDR1 and CDR2: SGDLS and YYNGEE. The CDR3 runs to 17 residues. The chain joins TRBV9 to TRBJ2-2; perhaps TRBD1 as D (6 bases). Sequencing was performed on peripheral blood. The sequence came from a man aged 35-49 years with acute or convalescent COVID-19. CDR3 residues: CASSATMGTPTPGELFF. CDR3 bases: TGTGCCAGCAGCGCAACAATGGGGACACCTACGCCCGGGGAGCTGTTTTTT.